The 20 T cell receptor beta chains in this list originate from one sample, sequenced in a study of T cells in Graves' hyperthyroidism and ophthalmopathy. From RNA transcripts, TCR beta CDR3 regions were amplified. First-round RT-PCR of the TCR CDR3 relied on the HTBI primer set. In TCRdb, the multiplex PCR reads were re-called with MiXCR into one record per CDR3 protein. Of some 270,000 distinct CDR3 sequences in the sample, 13% were seen once. The sequenced sample was blood. These receptors were obtained from a woman aged 25 to 39 with Graves' hyperthyroidism that later progressed to Graves' ophthalmopathy.

In its sample, this clonotype was seen many times. The chain is built from TRBV24-1 and TRBJ2-5; 11 bases align to TRBD2. J was trimmed by 5 bases and V by 4 bases; bases with no gene match: 8. The CDR3 is 16 amino acids. The germline gives CDR1 KGHDR, CDR2 SFDVKD. CDR3 amino acids: CATSDPVAGGFETQYF. DNA for the CDR3: TGTGCCACCAGTGACCCAGTAGCGGGAGGGTTCGAGACCCAGTACTTC.

This clonotype showed up many times. The rearrangement uses TRBV7-9 and TRBJ2-5; D ambiguous. Per germline, CDR1 SEHNR and CDR2 FQNEAQ (reference sequence). This CDR3 contains 14 residues. V lost 5 bases, J lost 1 base, and 11 bases lay in between. As DNA, the CDR3 is TGTGCCAGCAGCCCGACGGTCCTCCAAGAGACCCAGTACTTC. Residues: CASSPTVLQETQYF. The full variable domain, in which reference TRBV7-9 and TRBJ2-5 provide the parts outside the CDR3, is DTGVSQNPRHKITKRGQNVTFRCDPISEHNRLYWYRQTLGQGPEFLTYFQNEAQLEKSRLLSDRFSAERPKGSFSTLEIQRTEQGDSAMYLCASSPTVLQETQYFGPGTRLLVL.

This clonotype was observed a few times. The chain combines TRBV7-2 with TRBJ1-1; D perhaps matches TRBD1 (6 bases). This CDR3 comprises 13 residues. V lost 2 bases and J 12 bases, leaving 16 bases between the germline ends. Germline V gene sequence: CDR1 SGHTA, CDR2 FQGNSA. In DNA form, the CDR3 reads TGTGCCAGCAGCTTAATGGGTGGGGGGCAGACTTTCTTT. Protein sequence: CASSLMGGGQTFF.

This clonotype has a count of ten or more. V usage is TRBV6-1 and J usage is TRBJ2-1; D might be TRBD2 (5 bases). The length of the CDR3 is 15 residues. Germline V gene lookup returns CDR1 MNHNS and CDR2 SASEGT. V was shortened by 6 bases and J by 2 bases, with 14 bases between the two germline ends. CDR3 protein: CASRITDSTYNEQFF. DNA for the CDR3: TGTGCCAGCAGGATTACGGACTCCACCTACAATGAGCAGTTCTTC.

The table lists this clonotype with many counts. This chain connects TRBV28 to TRBJ2-1; either TRBD1 or TRBD2 may supply D (5 bases each). Per germline, CDR1 MDHEN and CDR2 SYDVKM. This CDR3 has 17 residues. Trimming took off 7 bases at V and 4 bases at J, with 23 bases between the two ends. The CDR3 region has the DNA TGTGCCAGCAAGGGGAGAAGCGCTACCTTTAATTACAATGAGCAGTTCTTC. Its translation is CASKGRSATFNYNEQFF.

This clonotype was counted a few times. This chain joins TRBV19 and TRBJ2-1; no clear D gene. This CDR3 is built from 15 residues. In germline, CDR1 is LNHDA, CDR2 SQIVND (reference sequence). Trimming took off 3 bases at V and 2 bases at J, with 11 bases between the two ends. CDR3 loop: CASSMSWPPYNEQFF. The CDR3 nucleotides are TGTGCCAGTAGTATGAGTTGGCCCCCCTACAATGAGCAGTTCTTC.

This clonotype was recorded at least ten times. The chain couples TRBV20-1 to TRBJ2-3, with D possibly being TRBD1 (6 bases). Germline-derived CDR1 and CDR2 are DFQATT and SNEGSKA (reference sequence). V lost 6 bases and J lost 1, with 17 bases in between. CDR3 size: 15 residues. CDR3 loop: CSAPTGLGGTDTQYF. CDR3 bases: TGCAGTGCCCCCACAGGGTTGGGGGGCACAGATACGCAGTATTTT.

This clonotype was counted only a few times. A read error may produce the germline difference seen at one junction end. The gene calls are TRBV4-2 and TRBJ2-5, with D unclear. This CDR3 comprises 12 residues. Germline V lookup: CDR1 LGHNA, CDR2 YNFKEQ. The CDR3 is CASSQDRAGLDF. CDR3 DNA: TGTGCCAGCAGCCAAGATAGGGCAGGTCTCGACTTC.

This clonotype was counted ten times or more. The chain combines TRBV7-2 with TRBJ2-3; 7 bases agree with TRBD1. The CDR3 is 14 residues long. Germline CDR1 is SGHTA and CDR2 is FQGNSA. V lost 5 bases to trimming and J lost 4 bases; unmatched junction nucleotides: 6. This chain's CDR3 is CASSLQGVADTQYF. Here the CDR3 DNA reads TGTGCCAGCAGCCTCCAGGGGGTTGCAGATACGCAGTATTTT.

This chain links TRBV9 with TRBJ2-7; 8 bases fit TRBD1. Germline CDR1 is SGDLS and CDR2 is YYNGEE. The junction had 12 bases not matched to a gene; V was cut back by 3 bases and J by 4 bases. This CDR3 spans 16 amino acids. The CDR3: CASSEGPTGAGYEQYF. The DNA of the CDR3 is TGTGCCAGCAGCGAGGGGCCGACAGGGGCAGGATACGAGCAGTACTTC.

This clonotype has just a few counts. This chain uses TRBV7-2 with TRBJ2-7; D could derive from TRBD1 or TRBD2 (5 bases each). Germline-derived CDR1 and CDR2 are SGHTA and FQGNSA. Trimming stripped 5 bases from V and 1 base from J, with 18 bases between. The CDR3 spans 16 residues. CDR3 coding DNA: TGTGCCAGCAGCATCGGGACCCTGGGACGGTCCTACGAGCAGTACGTC. As protein: CASSIGTLGRSYEQYV.

This clonotype appeared many times. The V call is TRBV29-1, the J call TRBJ1-1; D unclear. This CDR3 has 15 residues. Germline loops: CDR1 SQVTM, CDR2 ANQGSEA. Trimming cost V 5 bases and J 0 bases, with 16 bases left between them. The CDR3 sequence: CSVRARKFMNTEAFF. The CDR3 coding sequence is TGCAGCGTTCGGGCCCGTAAATTCATGAACACTGAAGCTTTCTTT.

This clonotype occurred a few times. This chain uses TRBV28 with TRBJ2-7; 7 positions agree with TRBD1. The CDR3 consists of 14 residues. J gave up 7 bases and V 7 bases, and 13 bases lay outside the gene matches. CDR1 is MDHEN and CDR2 is SYDVKM in the germline V gene. CDR3 in amino acids: CASTSRRTGTEQYF. CDR3 bases: TGTGCCAGCACCTCGCGCCGGACAGGCACGGAGCAGTACTTC.

There are many counts of this clonotype. This chain connects TRBV12-3 or TRBV12-4 to TRBJ1-5; D may be TRBD1 (6 bases). This CDR3 contains 14 residues. V lost 6 bases, J lost 1 base, and 10 bases lay in between. Written as DNA, the CDR3 is TGTGCCAGCAGCCCTCAGGGGAGCAATCAGCCCCAGCATTTT. Translated: CASSPQGSNQPQHF.

This clonotype was detected ten times or more. The chain has TRBV9 and TRBJ2-7; the match to TRBD1 covers 9 bases. With 0 bases clipped from V and 7 bases from J, the junction kept 8 bases outside the gene matches. CDR1 SGDLS and CDR2 YYNGEE come from the germline V gene. CDR3 length: 15 residues. For the CDR3, the DNA is TGTGCCAGCAGCGTAGGGCGGACAGGGGTACGGGAGCAGTACTTC. It is translated as CASSVGRTGVREQYF.

This clonotype was detected many times. V gene TRBV7-2 combines with J gene TRBJ1-4, with 10 bases that match TRBD1. J was trimmed by 0 bases and V by 5 bases; bases with no gene match: 6. Germline loops: CDR1 SGHTA, CDR2 FQGNSA. The CDR3 sequence is 17 residues long. This chain's CDR3 is CASSLTGGGATNEKLFF. The CDR3 coding sequence is TGTGCCAGCAGCCTGACAGGGGGCGGCGCAACTAATGAAAAACTGTTTTTT.

This clonotype has at least ten counts. The genes are TRBV11-1 and TRBJ2-7; possible D gene TRBD1, 6 bases. This CDR3 comprises 15 residues. Germline V CDR1 and CDR2: SGHAT, FQDESV (reference sequence). V shed 1 base and J shed 4 bases, with 14 bases lying between them. The CDR3 reads CASSLEVGTQYEQYF. In nucleotides, the CDR3 is TGTGCCAGCAGCTTAGAAGTCGGGACACAATACGAGCAGTACTTC.

This clonotype occurred many times. This rearrangement joins TRBV5-5 to TRBJ2-7, with TRBD1 as a possible D gene (6 bases). Deletions cut 3 bases from V and 3 bases from J, with 13 bases between. Germline CDR1 reads SGHKS; CDR2 reads YYEKEE (reference sequence). CDR3 length: 14 residues. CDR3 in DNA: TGTGCCAGCAGCTCTCGTCCAGGGGACTACGAGCAGTACTTC. Translation: CASSSRPGDYEQYF.

This clonotype appeared many times. The J gene is TRBJ2-1, the V gene TRBV7-9; D might be TRBD1 (5 bases). The CDR3 has 17 amino acids. The V and J ends lost 5 bases and 5 bases respectively, with 22 bases between them. CDR1 is SEHNR and CDR2 is FQNEAQ in the germline V gene (reference sequence). CDR3 coding DNA: TGTGCCAGCAGCCCTACCCCTGGGGTCAAAGGGGACAATGAGCAGTTCTTC. Translating gives CASSPTPGVKGDNEQFF.

This clonotype was recorded at least ten times. The rearrangement uses TRBV6-1 and TRBJ2-2, with 8 nucleotides matching TRBD2. The CDR3 is 15 amino acids. The germline V gene encodes CDR1 MNHNS and CDR2 SASEGT. Trimming cost V 5 bases and J 2 bases; bases outside gene matches: 4. The CDR3 protein is CASSTSGSNTGELFF. CDR3 coding DNA: TGTGCCAGCAGTACTAGCGGATCTAACACCGGGGAGCTGTTTTTT.